Each of the 10 T cell receptor beta chains below was sequenced from the same sample in a study of blood T cell repertoires in COVID-19. Profiling relied on immunoSEQ multiplex PCR, and the TCRdb table lists in-frame clones only, not all of them. The sample yields 450,000 to 500,000 clones, 70% to 90% seen once. Sequencing was done on a sample of peripheral blood. Receptor source: a human donor in a cohort sampled during active COVID-19.

The chain has TRBV28 and TRBJ2-1; D ambiguous. The CDR3 runs to 11 residues. CDR1 and CDR2 from the germline V gene are MDHEN and SYDVKM. V was cut by 6 bases and J by 6 bases, with 6 bases left in between. Here the CDR3 DNA reads TGTGCCAGCAGAGAGTCCAATGAGCAGTTCTTC. Translation: CASRESNEQFF.

This chain connects TRBV12-3 or TRBV12-4 to TRBJ2-7; D gene uncertain. CDR3 length: 13 amino acids. The V end lost 3 bases, the J end lost 5 bases, and 11 bases lay between the germline ends. The DNA for the CDR3 is TGTGCCAGCAGTTTTAGCTCCAGCGACGAGCAGTACTTC. It codes for CASSFSSSDEQYF.

The genes are TRBV30 and TRBJ2-1; weak D call: TRBD2 (5 bases). The CDR3 covers 13 residues. CDR1 is GTSNPN, CDR2 SVGIG, per germline (reference sequence). V lost 5 bases and J lost 3, with 11 bases in between. CDR3 amino acids: CAWALGDYNEQFF. The CDR3 bases are TGTGCCTGGGCACTAGGAGACTACAATGAGCAGTTCTTC.

This sequence joins TRBV7-3 and TRBJ2-1; possible D gene TRBD2, 5 bases. V lost 5 bases to trimming and J lost 7 bases, with 15 bases between them. CDR1 is SGHTA and CDR2 is FQGTGA in the germline V gene. CDR3 length: 14 amino acids. CDR3 bases: TGTGCCAGCAGCCCTCAATCGAGAGGGAATGAGCAGTTCTTC. It is translated as CASSPQSRGNEQFF.

This clone was detected once. Within the sample, other DNA sequences also encode this same CDR3. The chain uses TRBV19 and TRBJ2-1; 9 positions match TRBD2. In germline, CDR1 is LNHDA, CDR2 SQIVND (reference sequence). After removal of 6 bases from V and 0 bases from J, the junction contained 3 bases not matched to a gene. The CDR3 loop spans 15 amino acids. CDR3 loop: CASRTSGPSYNEQFF. Here the CDR3 DNA reads TGTGCCAGTAGGACTAGCGGCCCCTCCTACAATGAGCAGTTCTTC.

The gene calls are TRBV5-1 and TRBJ2-3, with TRBD2 identical over 11 bases. J gave up 3 bases and V 4 bases, and 10 bases lay outside the gene matches. The length of the CDR3 is 17 residues. The germline gives CDR1 SGHRS, CDR2 YFSETQ. In DNA, the CDR3 is TGCGCCAGCAGCGTCGGGCTAGCGGGAGGAGCAACAGATACGCAGTATTTT. Its translation is CASSVGLAGGATDTQYF.

V and J are TRBV3-1 (or the pseudogene TRBV3-2) and TRBJ1-2; the match to TRBD1 covers 8 bases. V lost 2 bases, J lost 6 bases, and 11 bases stayed unmatched. Germline CDR1 and CDR2: LGHDT and YNNKEL (reference sequence). The CDR3 loop spans 16 amino acids. The chain's CDR3 is CASSQKSITGGDGYTF. CDR3 coding DNA: TGTGCCAGCAGCCAAAAATCAATTACAGGGGGGGATGGCTACACCTTC.

This clone was seen just once. The J gene is TRBJ1-4, the V gene TRBV11-1, with unresolved D. V lost 6 bases, J lost 0 bases, and 14 bases lay in between. CDR1 is SGHAT and CDR2 is FQDESV in the germline V gene (reference sequence). This CDR3 has 16 amino acids. CDR3 nucleotides: TGTGCCAGCAGTTGGACGGACGGGGCAACTAATGAAAAACTGTTTTTT. As protein: CASSWTDGATNEKLFF.

The chain has TRBV7-2 and TRBJ1-6, with 7 bases aligning to TRBD1. Germline V lookup: CDR1 SGHTA, CDR2 FQGNSA. The CDR3 consists of 14 residues. The J segment lost 5 bases and the V segment lost 5 bases, leaving 3 bases of the junction unmatched. The CDR3 loop reads CASSRDSNNSPLHF. The CDR3 coding sequence is TGTGCCAGCAGCCGGGACAGCAATAATTCACCCCTCCACTTT.

With regard to this clone: Other DNA sequences within the sample encode an identical CDR3. This chain links TRBV6-5 with TRBJ2-3; 9 positions agree with TRBD2. The V gene's germline CDR1 is MNHEY and CDR2 SVGAGI. With 6 bases clipped from V and 2 bases from J, the junction kept 6 bases outside the gene matches. The CDR3 spans 15 residues. CDR3 residues: CASRQTSGYTDTQYF. In DNA, the CDR3 is TGTGCCAGCAGGCAGACTAGCGGCTACACAGATACGCAGTATTTT.